A single TCR beta chain is shown here with its context. Its matching antigen is unknown. Germline CDR1 is SGHVS and CDR2 is FQNEAQ. Trimming cost V 6 bases and J 4 bases; bases outside gene matches: 10. The CDR3 spans 15 residues. Staining for CD45RO/CCR7/CD25/CD127/CD95/CD27 allowed sorting of CD4+ naive, central memory, regulatory and stem cell-like memory cells. Of the isolated RNA, all was reverse transcribed, and so the sequenced material was expressed TCRB transcripts. The repertoire was sequenced with immunoSEQ multiplex PCR; TCRdb's copy has only in-frame clones and lacks some. The table records about 660,000 clones, over 11% of them present only once. This entry belongs to a study of beta chain features in type 1 diabetes. In the study overall: The patients were much like the healthy donors in age, gender and cell yields. Overall study findings and caveats: It was among patients, rather than healthy donors, that naive, central memory and Treg TCRB repertoires appeared more similar. In all four CD4+ subsets, TCRB CDR3 length was significantly, moderately reduced in type 1 diabetes.

The rearrangement joins TRBV7-8 to TRBJ1-1; TRBD1 matches 8 bases. Sequencing was done on a sample of naive CD4+ T cells from blood. The source is a man aged 18 to 29 with type 1 diabetes. The CDR3 loop is CASSPQGAGSTEAFF. For the CDR3, the DNA is TGTGCCAGCAGTCCGCAGGGGGCCGGGAGCACTGAAGCTTTCTTT. The full variable domain, its missing parts supplied by reference TRBV7-8 and TRBJ1-1, is GAGVSQSPRYKVAKRGQDVALRCDPISGHVSLFWYQQALGQGPEFLTYFQNEAQLDKSGLPSDRFFAERPEGSVSTLKIQRTQQEDSAVYLCASSPQGAGSTEAFFGQGTRLTVV.